Below, 8 T cell receptor beta chains from the same sample are listed, as sequenced in a study of blood T cell repertoires in COVID-19. Assay used: immunoSEQ multiplex PCR; TCRdb lists only in-frame clones, some missing. Counted here are about 210,000 clones, 86% occurring once; the ten biggest clones make up about 5.6%. The sample consisted of PBMCs or T cells enriched from blood (not recorded which). These receptors were taken from a man in his forties with acute COVID-19.

The J gene is TRBJ2-7, the V gene TRBV15; D is unresolved. The CDR3 extends over 13 amino acids. Germline V lookup: CDR1 LNHNV, CDR2 YYDKDF (reference sequence). Deletions cut 4 bases from V and 2 bases from J, with 9 bases between. CDR3 loop: CATSIDSTYEQYF. The CDR3 DNA follows: TGTGCCACCAGCATTGATAGCACCTACGAGCAGTACTTC.

The V gene is TRBV7-9, the J gene TRBJ1-2, with unresolved D. Trimming left V 2 bases short and J 1 base short, with 8 bases between. In germline, CDR1 is SEHNR, CDR2 FQNEAQ (reference sequence). The CDR3 sequence is 14 residues long. The CDR3 loop reads CASSLTGFNYGYTF. CDR3 bases: TGTGCCAGCAGCTTAACGGGTTTTAACTATGGCTACACCTTC. The whole variable domain, remainder taken from reference TRBV7-9 and TRBJ1-2, is DTGVSQNPRHKITKRGQNVTFRCDPISEHNRLYWYRQTLGQGPEFLTYFQNEAQLEKSRLLSDRFSAERPKGSFSTLEIQRTEQGDSAMYLCASSLTGFNYGYTFGSGTRLTVV.

This clone was counted a few times. J is TRBJ1-1 and V is TRBV5-1; the D gene is possibly TRBD1 (5 bases). Trimming left V 0 bases short and J 0 bases short, with 9 bases between. This CDR3 spans 15 amino acids. Germline loops: CDR1 SGHRS, CDR2 YFSETQ. DNA of the CDR3: TGCGCCAGCAGCTTGGTTCGGGGGATGAACACTGAAGCTTTCTTT. Translating gives CASSLVRGMNTEAFF.

The chain employs TRBV4-2 and TRBJ2-1; perhaps TRBD2 as D (7 bases). There are 14 residues in the CDR3. From germline, CDR1 is LGHNA and CDR2 YNFKEQ. V lost 1 base to trimming and J lost 8 bases, with 12 bases between them. The CDR3 loop is CASSQATGRDEQFF. CDR3 nucleotides: TGTGCCAGCAGCCAAGCCACAGGGAGGGATGAGCAGTTCTTC.

This rearrangement joins TRBV4-1 to TRBJ2-1, with TRBD1 identical over 11 bases. V was clipped by 1 base and J by 9 bases; unmatched bases: 8. This CDR3 is built from 16 residues. CDR1 and CDR2 (germline): MGHRA, YSYEKL. The CDR3 here is CASSQAGTGGLSEQFF. DNA for the CDR3: TGCGCCAGCAGCCAAGCCGGGACAGGGGGTCTAAGTGAGCAGTTCTTC.

The V call is TRBV6-4, the J call TRBJ2-1; 7 bases match TRBD2. J gave up 9 bases and V 3 bases, and 8 bases lay outside the gene matches. CDR3 length: 14 amino acids. Germline-derived CDR1 and CDR2 are MRHNA and SNTAGT. CDR3 bases: TGTGCCAGCAGTGATGCAGCGGGAAAGGCTGAGCAGTTCTTC. Translation: CASSDAAGKAEQFF.

The gene calls are TRBV19 and TRBJ1-1, with D possibly matching TRBD1 (5 bases). The CDR3 sequence is 15 residues long. The ends were cut back, 5 bases at V and 1 base at J, with 14 bases in the middle. Germline V lookup: CDR1 LNHDA, CDR2 SQIVND (reference sequence). The chain's CDR3 is CASSRGGTGNTEAFF. The CDR3 nucleotides are TGTGCCAGTAGTCGGGGGGGGACGGGGAACACTGAAGCTTTCTTT.

J is TRBJ1-5 and V is TRBV19, with 7 bases aligning to TRBD1. J gave up 0 bases and V 3 bases, and 17 bases lay outside the gene matches. CDR1 and CDR2 from the germline V gene are LNHDA and SQIVND (reference sequence). This CDR3 spans 20 amino acids. The CDR3 DNA sequence: TGTGCCAGTAGTATCAAACCGACAGGGTGGGGTATTTATAGCAATCAGCCCCAGCATTTT. It translates to CASSIKPTGWGIYSNQPQHF.